The present TCR beta chain was sequenced within a study of human T cells and chemical hapten exposure. At least ten counts were recorded for this clonotype. Germline CDR1 reads DFQATT; CDR2 reads SNEGSKA (reference sequence). V was shortened by 2 bases and J by 3 bases, with 11 bases between the two germline ends. This CDR3 is 13 amino acids long. Noted time point: patch test 1, 2 weeks after DPC sensitization. The treatment denotes: therapeutic diphenylcyclopropenone sensitization with weekly scalp DPC. Patch tests were applied only after blood draws. TCRdb re-analysed the RACE reads in MiXCR, keeping a single row per CDR3 protein. The data contain roughly 380,000 distinct CDR3 sequences, 4% to 5.5% of them seen just once; the ten biggest clones take up 2% to 2.5%.

The specimen was whole blood, collected in connection with sensitization to the hapten diphenylcyclopropenone (DPC). This chain connects TRBV20-1 to TRBJ2-7; no definite D call. The source of this sequence is a woman in her forties or fifties with alopecia areata. Some clones in this sample may be carry-over from other donors' samples. CDR3 in DNA: TGCAGTGCTAGAAACGGTCGGATCTACGAGCAGTACTTC. Translating gives CSARNGRIYEQYF.